This is a list of T cell receptor beta chains from one sample in a study of blood T cell repertoires in COVID-19. The method was immunoSEQ multiplex PCR; TCRdb's version includes in-frame clones alone and lacks a portion of them. Among approximately 120,000 clones, about three quarters were seen once, and the ten largest hold approximately 4.3%. What was sequenced was peripheral blood. These receptors were obtained from a human donor in a cohort sampled during active or convalescent COVID-19. CDR3s include the opening cysteine and the closing phenylalanine or tryptophan. Each record gives: clone size, D gene, V gene, J gene, CDR3 protein, CDR3 DNA. A D gene is named only where the DNA matches it firmly. The size field is filled for only some rows; it gives once, few, many or a size class.

abundance: few; d_gene: TRBD2; v_gene: TRBV19; j_gene: TRBJ2-2; CDR3aa: CASSSGAGVIGELFF; CDR3nt: TGTGCCAGTAGTAGCGGAGCGGGAGTGATCGGGGAGCTGTTTTTT
abundance: NA; d_gene: TRBD1; v_gene: TRBV28; j_gene: TRBJ2-7; CDR3aa: CASSIPGQGWGEQYF; CDR3nt: TGTGCCAGCAGCATACCGGGACAGGGATGGGGCGAGCAGTACTTC
abundance: NA; d_gene: NA; v_gene: TRBV28; j_gene: TRBJ1-5; CDR3aa: CASSLGQNQPQHF; CDR3nt: TGTGCCAGCAGTTTAGGACAGAATCAGCCCCAGCATTTT
abundance: NA; d_gene: NA; v_gene: TRBV6-6; j_gene: TRBJ1-1; CDR3aa: CASIGQMNTEAFF; CDR3nt: TGTGCCAGCATCGGACAAATGAACACTGAAGCTTTCTTT
abundance: NA; d_gene: TRBD2; v_gene: TRBV4-1; j_gene: TRBJ2-4; CDR3aa: CASSQDLALAAKNIQYF; CDR3nt: TGCGCCAGCAGCCAAGATCTAGCACTAGCGGCCAAAAACATTCAGTACTTC
abundance: NA; d_gene: TRBD2; v_gene: TRBV18; j_gene: TRBJ2-1; CDR3aa: CASSTTPSGSYNEQFF; CDR3nt: TGTGCCAGCTCAACCACCCCTAGCGGCTCCTACAATGAGCAGTTCTTC
abundance: NA; d_gene: TRBD2; v_gene: TRBV7-8; j_gene: TRBJ2-3; CDR3aa: CASSFGLAGVTTDTQYF; CDR3nt: TGTGCCAGCAGCTTCGGACTAGCGGGGGTGACCACAGATACGCAGTATTTT
abundance: NA; d_gene: TRBD2; v_gene: TRBV7-3; j_gene: TRBJ2-1; CDR3aa: CASRVGSGSLEGQFF; CDR3nt: TGTGCCAGCAGGGTTGGTAGCGGGAGTCTGGAAGGGCAGTTCTTC
abundance: NA; d_gene: TRBD2; v_gene: TRBV2; j_gene: TRBJ2-1; CDR3aa: CASIGLADSYNEQFF; CDR3nt: TGTGCCAGCATAGGGCTAGCGGACTCCTACAATGAGCAGTTCTTC
abundance: NA; d_gene: TRBD2; v_gene: TRBV10-2; j_gene: TRBJ2-3; CDR3aa: CASSPRLAGGGHTQYF; CDR3nt: TGCGCCAGCAGTCCCCGACTAGCGGGGGGGGGCCATACGCAGTATTTT
abundance: NA; d_gene: TRBD2; v_gene: TRBV2; j_gene: TRBJ2-1; CDR3aa: CASNSGLAGNEQFF; CDR3nt: TGTGCCAGCAATTCGGGACTAGCGGGGAATGAGCAGTTCTTC
abundance: NA; d_gene: NA; v_gene: TRBV6-2/TRBV6-3; j_gene: TRBJ2-6; CDR3aa: CASRPPGGFGANVLTF; CDR3nt: TGTGCCAGCAGACCTCCGGGGGGCTTTGGGGCCAACGTCCTGACTTTC
abundance: few; d_gene: TRBD2; v_gene: TRBV12-3/TRBV12-4; j_gene: TRBJ2-1; CDR3aa: CASSSSGNEQFF; CDR3nt: TGTGCCAGCAGTTCTAGCGGCAATGAGCAGTTCTTC
abundance: NA; d_gene: TRBD1; v_gene: TRBV5-4; j_gene: TRBJ1-3; CDR3aa: CASSTGQGLKDIYF; CDR3nt: TGTGCCAGCAGCACAGGACAGGGACTAAAAGACATATATTTT
abundance: NA; d_gene: TRBD1; v_gene: TRBV4-3; j_gene: TRBJ2-2; CDR3aa: CASGRQGARNTGELFF; CDR3nt: TGCGCCAGCGGTCGACAGGGGGCAAGGAACACCGGGGAGCTGTTTTTT
abundance: NA; d_gene: TRBD1; v_gene: TRBV30; j_gene: TRBJ1-4; CDR3aa: CAWSVRWGTGGQNEKLFF; CDR3nt: TGTGCCTGGAGTGTACGTTGGGGGACAGGGGGTCAAAATGAAAAACTGTTTTTT
abundance: NA; d_gene: TRBD2; v_gene: TRBV12-3/TRBV12-4; j_gene: TRBJ2-1; CDR3aa: CASNPSGGYEQFF; CDR3nt: TGTGCCAGCAACCCTAGCGGGGGCTATGAGCAGTTCTTC
abundance: NA; d_gene: NA; v_gene: TRBV18; j_gene: TRBJ2-2; CDR3aa: CASSPTDRSYTGELFF; CDR3nt: TGTGCCAGCTCACCCACCGACAGGAGCTACACCGGGGAGCTGTTTTTT
abundance: NA; d_gene: NA; v_gene: TRBV7-2; j_gene: TRBJ1-2; CDR3aa: CASSLRANYGYTF; CDR3nt: TGTGCCAGCAGCTTACGAGCTAACTATGGCTACACCTTC
abundance: NA; d_gene: TRBD2; v_gene: TRBV29-1; j_gene: TRBJ2-2; CDR3aa: CSVISGGSGGELFF; CDR3nt: TGCAGCGTTATTTCGGGAGGTTCGGGCGGGGAGCTGTTTTTT
abundance: NA; d_gene: NA; v_gene: TRBV7-8; j_gene: TRBJ2-5; CDR3aa: CASSLAWQVQETQYF; CDR3nt: TGTGCCAGCAGCTTAGCGTGGCAGGTCCAAGAGACCCAGTACTTC
abundance: NA; d_gene: NA; v_gene: TRBV11-1; j_gene: TRBJ1-1; CDR3aa: CASSSYTEAFF; CDR3nt: TGTGCCAGCAGCTCGTACACTGAAGCTTTCTTT
abundance: NA; d_gene: TRBD1; v_gene: TRBV19; j_gene: TRBJ1-1; CDR3aa: CASMGTGGVREAFF; CDR3nt: TGTGCCAGTATGGGGACAGGGGGTGTAAGGGAAGCTTTCTTT
abundance: NA; d_gene: NA; v_gene: TRBV7-9; j_gene: TRBJ2-7; CDR3aa: CASSPPAAPGEQYF; CDR3nt: TGTGCCAGCAGCCCCCCGGCGGCACCGGGGGAGCAGTACTTC
abundance: NA; d_gene: TRBD1; v_gene: TRBV29-1; j_gene: TRBJ1-2; CDR3aa: CSVDPAGGKGYTF; CDR3nt: TGCAGCGTTGACCCCGCAGGGGGCAAGGGCTACACCTTC
abundance: NA; d_gene: NA; v_gene: TRBV5-1; j_gene: TRBJ2-7; CDR3aa: CASSSQGYEQYF; CDR3nt: TGCGCCAGCAGCTCACAGGGCTACGAGCAGTACTTC
abundance: NA; d_gene: NA; v_gene: TRBV24-1; j_gene: TRBJ2-5; CDR3aa: CATSRGSQETQYF; CDR3nt: TGTGCCACCAGTAGGGGATCCCAAGAGACCCAGTACTTC
abundance: NA; d_gene: TRBD1; v_gene: TRBV5-6; j_gene: TRBJ1-3; CDR3aa: CASSYYSTGATLGNTIYF; CDR3nt: TGTGCCAGCAGCTATTATTCGACAGGGGCTACGCTCGGAAACACCATATATTTT
abundance: NA; d_gene: NA; v_gene: TRBV21-1; j_gene: TRBJ2-7; CDR3aa: CASSKVEPTEPYEQYF; CDR3nt: TGTGCCAGCAGCAAAGTGGAGCCGACGGAACCCTACGAGCAGTACTTC
abundance: NA; d_gene: NA; v_gene: TRBV13; j_gene: TRBJ2-7; CDR3aa: CASSLWDLSSYEQYF; CDR3nt: TGTGCCAGCAGCCTTTGGGACTTGAGCTCCTACGAGCAGTACTTC
abundance: NA; d_gene: NA; v_gene: TRBV28; j_gene: TRBJ1-5; CDR3aa: CASSAGFGSNQPQHF; CDR3nt: TGTGCCAGCAGTGCAGGGTTCGGGAGCAATCAGCCCCAGCATTTT
abundance: NA; d_gene: NA; v_gene: TRBV12-3/TRBV12-4; j_gene: TRBJ2-1; CDR3aa: CASSTTLVSTFF; CDR3nt: TGTGCCAGCAGTACAACACTAGTTTCGACGTTCTTC
abundance: NA; d_gene: NA; v_gene: TRBV5-1; j_gene: TRBJ1-1; CDR3aa: CASSLEIRTANTEAFF; CDR3nt: TGCGCCAGCAGCTTGGAGATTCGAACAGCCAACACTGAAGCTTTCTTT
abundance: NA; d_gene: NA; v_gene: TRBV21-1; j_gene: TRBJ1-5; CDR3aa: CASSTDRGRRQPQHF; CDR3nt: TGTGCCAGCAGCACCGACAGGGGGCGCCGGCAGCCCCAGCATTTT
abundance: NA; d_gene: NA; v_gene: TRBV19; j_gene: TRBJ1-3; CDR3aa: CASRLTGLVAGNTIYF; CDR3nt: TGTGCCAGTAGGTTAACAGGGCTCGTTGCCGGAAACACCATATATTTT
abundance: NA; d_gene: TRBD2; v_gene: TRBV7-2; j_gene: TRBJ2-5; CDR3aa: CASSLIAGGETQYF; CDR3nt: TGTGCCAGCAGCTTAATAGCGGGAGGGGAGACCCAGTACTTC
abundance: NA; d_gene: TRBD1; v_gene: TRBV6-5; j_gene: TRBJ2-7; CDR3aa: CASSYSDSGQGYEQYF; CDR3nt: TGTGCCAGCAGTTACTCGGATTCGGGACAGGGGTACGAGCAGTACTTC
abundance: NA; d_gene: NA; v_gene: TRBV5-4; j_gene: TRBJ1-5; CDR3aa: CASSSGFDQPQHF; CDR3nt: TGTGCCAGCAGTTCGGGGTTCGATCAGCCCCAGCATTTT
abundance: NA; d_gene: NA; v_gene: TRBV5-1; j_gene: TRBJ2-7; CDR3aa: CASSPALENEQYF; CDR3nt: TGCGCCAGCAGCCCTGCTCTAGAGAACGAGCAGTACTTC
abundance: NA; d_gene: NA; v_gene: TRBV30; j_gene: TRBJ2-5; CDR3aa: CALSTSRHQETQYF; CDR3nt: TGTGCCTTGTCGACTTCCCGGCATCAAGAGACCCAGTACTTC
abundance: NA; d_gene: NA; v_gene: TRBV19; j_gene: TRBJ1-2; CDR3aa: CASSMTRTGSYGYTF; CDR3nt: TGTGCCAGTAGTATGACGCGAACGGGGAGCTATGGCTACACCTTC
abundance: NA; d_gene: TRBD1; v_gene: TRBV5-6; j_gene: TRBJ1-2; CDR3aa: CASSETGGNYGYTF; CDR3nt: TGTGCCAGCAGCGAGACAGGGGGCAACTATGGCTACACCTTC
abundance: NA; d_gene: TRBD2; v_gene: TRBV4-3; j_gene: TRBJ2-7; CDR3aa: CASSQGVPAGGYEQYF; CDR3nt: TGCGCCAGCAGCCAAGGGGTCCCAGCGGGAGGCTACGAGCAGTACTTC
abundance: few; d_gene: TRBD2; v_gene: TRBV7-2; j_gene: TRBJ2-1; CDR3aa: CASRPRLAGDNEQFF; CDR3nt: TGTGCCAGCAGACCCCGACTAGCGGGGGACAATGAGCAGTTCTTC
abundance: few; d_gene: TRBD2; v_gene: TRBV30; j_gene: TRBJ2-1; CDR3aa: CAWRVMGGPREQFF; CDR3nt: TGTGCCTGGAGGGTAATGGGAGGGCCTCGTGAGCAGTTCTTC
abundance: NA; d_gene: NA; v_gene: TRBV7-2; j_gene: TRBJ1-1; CDR3aa: CASSLRAQKIGVAFF; CDR3nt: TGTGCCAGCAGCTTAAGGGCACAGAAAATCGGGGTTGCTTTCTTT